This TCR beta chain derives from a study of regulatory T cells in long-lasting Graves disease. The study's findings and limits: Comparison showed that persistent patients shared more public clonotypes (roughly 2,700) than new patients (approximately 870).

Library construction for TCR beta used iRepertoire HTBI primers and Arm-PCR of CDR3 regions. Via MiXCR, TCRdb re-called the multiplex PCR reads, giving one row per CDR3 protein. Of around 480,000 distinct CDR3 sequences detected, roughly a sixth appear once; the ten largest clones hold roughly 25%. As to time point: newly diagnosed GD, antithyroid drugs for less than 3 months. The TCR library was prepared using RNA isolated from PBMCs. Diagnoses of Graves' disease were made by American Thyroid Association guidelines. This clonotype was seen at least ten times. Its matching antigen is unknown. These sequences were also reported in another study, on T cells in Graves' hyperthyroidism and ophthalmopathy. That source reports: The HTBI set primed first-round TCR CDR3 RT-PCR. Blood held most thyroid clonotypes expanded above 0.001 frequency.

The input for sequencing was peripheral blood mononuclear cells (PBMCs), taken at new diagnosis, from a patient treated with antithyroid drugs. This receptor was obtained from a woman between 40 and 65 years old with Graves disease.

CDR3 sequence: CASSYRGGRNTDTQYF. CDR3 in DNA: TGTGCCAGCAGTTATCGGGGGGGGAGGAACACAGATACGCAGTATTTT. The chain couples TRBV6-5 to TRBJ2-3; 8 positions match TRBD2. Germline loops: CDR1 MNHEY, CDR2 SVGAGI. Trimming took 3 bases from V and 2 from J; bases not matched to a gene: 7. This CDR3 has 16 amino acids.